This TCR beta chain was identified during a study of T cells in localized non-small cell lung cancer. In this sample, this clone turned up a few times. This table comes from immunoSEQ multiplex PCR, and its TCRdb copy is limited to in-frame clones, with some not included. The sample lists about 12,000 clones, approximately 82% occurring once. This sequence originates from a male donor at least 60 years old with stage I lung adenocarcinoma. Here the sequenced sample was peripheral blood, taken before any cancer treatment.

The CDR3 spells CASSGRDRGRQPQHF. CDR3 DNA: TGTGCCAGCAGCGGCCGGGACAGGGGCCGGCAGCCCCAGCATTTT. The chain combines TRBV7-2 with TRBJ1-5; 10 bases align to TRBD1. Germline V gives CDR1 SGHTA, CDR2 FQGNSA. With V trimmed by 5 bases and J by 7 bases, 8 bases remained unmatched. The CDR3 loop spans 15 amino acids.